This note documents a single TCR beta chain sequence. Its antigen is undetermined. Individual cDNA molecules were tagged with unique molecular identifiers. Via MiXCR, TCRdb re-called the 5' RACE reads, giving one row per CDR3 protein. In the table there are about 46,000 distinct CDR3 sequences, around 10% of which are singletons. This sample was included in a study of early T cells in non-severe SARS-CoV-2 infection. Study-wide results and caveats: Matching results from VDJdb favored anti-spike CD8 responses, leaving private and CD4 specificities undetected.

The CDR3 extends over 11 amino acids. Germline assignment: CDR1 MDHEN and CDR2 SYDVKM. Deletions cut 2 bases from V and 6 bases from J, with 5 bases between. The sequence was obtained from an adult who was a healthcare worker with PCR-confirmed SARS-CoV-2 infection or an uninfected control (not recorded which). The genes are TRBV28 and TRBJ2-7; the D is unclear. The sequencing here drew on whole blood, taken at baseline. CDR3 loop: CASSLVSEQYF. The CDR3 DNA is TGTGCCAGCAGTTTAGTCAGCGAGCAGTACTTC.